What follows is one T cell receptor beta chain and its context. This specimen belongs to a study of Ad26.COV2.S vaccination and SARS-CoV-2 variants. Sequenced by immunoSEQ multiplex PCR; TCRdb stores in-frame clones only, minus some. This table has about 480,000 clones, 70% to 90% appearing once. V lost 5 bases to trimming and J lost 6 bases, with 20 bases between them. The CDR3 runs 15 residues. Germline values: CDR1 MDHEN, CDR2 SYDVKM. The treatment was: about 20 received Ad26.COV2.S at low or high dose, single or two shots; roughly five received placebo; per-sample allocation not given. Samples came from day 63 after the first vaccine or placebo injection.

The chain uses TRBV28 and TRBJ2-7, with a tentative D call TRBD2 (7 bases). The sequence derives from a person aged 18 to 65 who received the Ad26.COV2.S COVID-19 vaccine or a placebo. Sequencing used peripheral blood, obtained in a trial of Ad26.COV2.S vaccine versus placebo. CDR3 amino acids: CASSDPGGGGFEQYF. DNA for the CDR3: TGTGCCAGCAGTGACCCTGGAGGGGGGGGGTTCGAGCAGTACTTC.